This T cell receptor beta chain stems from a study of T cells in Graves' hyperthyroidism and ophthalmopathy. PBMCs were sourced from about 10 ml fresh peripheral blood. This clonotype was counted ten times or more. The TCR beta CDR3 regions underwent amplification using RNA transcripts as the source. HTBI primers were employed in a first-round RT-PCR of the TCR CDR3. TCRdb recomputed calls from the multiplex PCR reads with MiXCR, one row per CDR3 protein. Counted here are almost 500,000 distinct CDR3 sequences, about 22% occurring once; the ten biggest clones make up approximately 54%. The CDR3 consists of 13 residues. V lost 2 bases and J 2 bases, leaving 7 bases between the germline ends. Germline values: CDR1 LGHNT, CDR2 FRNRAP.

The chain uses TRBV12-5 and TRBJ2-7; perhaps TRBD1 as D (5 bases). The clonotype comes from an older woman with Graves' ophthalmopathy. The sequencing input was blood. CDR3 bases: TGTGCTAGTGGTTTGAAGGGGACCTACGAGCAGTACTTC. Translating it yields CASGLKGTYEQYF.